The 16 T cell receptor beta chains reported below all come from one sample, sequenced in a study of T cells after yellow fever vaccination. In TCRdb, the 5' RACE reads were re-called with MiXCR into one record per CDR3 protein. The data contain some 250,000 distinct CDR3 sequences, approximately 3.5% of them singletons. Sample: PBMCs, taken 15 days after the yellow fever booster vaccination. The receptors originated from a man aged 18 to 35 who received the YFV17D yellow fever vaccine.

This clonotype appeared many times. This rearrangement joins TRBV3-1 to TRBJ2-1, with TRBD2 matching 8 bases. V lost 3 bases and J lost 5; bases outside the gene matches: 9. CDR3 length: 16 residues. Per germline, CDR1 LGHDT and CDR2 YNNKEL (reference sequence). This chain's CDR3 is CASSHFLAGPDNEQFF. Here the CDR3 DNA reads TGTGCCAGCAGCCATTTTTTAGCGGGACCAGACAATGAGCAGTTCTTC.

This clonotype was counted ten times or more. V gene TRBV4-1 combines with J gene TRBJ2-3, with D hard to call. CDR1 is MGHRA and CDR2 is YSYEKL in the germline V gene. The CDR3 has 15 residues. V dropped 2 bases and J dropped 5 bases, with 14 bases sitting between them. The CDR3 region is CASSQSLKGLDTQYF. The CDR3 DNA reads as TGCGCCAGCAGCCAAAGCTTAAAGGGTCTAGATACGCAGTATTTT.

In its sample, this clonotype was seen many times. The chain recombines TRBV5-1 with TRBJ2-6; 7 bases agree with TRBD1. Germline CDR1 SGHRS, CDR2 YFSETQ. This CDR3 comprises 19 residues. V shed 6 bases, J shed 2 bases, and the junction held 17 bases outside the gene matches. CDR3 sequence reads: CASNPEPGQPPAGANVLTF. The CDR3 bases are TGCGCCAGCAATCCCGAGCCGGGACAGCCCCCAGCTGGGGCCAACGTCCTGACTTTC.

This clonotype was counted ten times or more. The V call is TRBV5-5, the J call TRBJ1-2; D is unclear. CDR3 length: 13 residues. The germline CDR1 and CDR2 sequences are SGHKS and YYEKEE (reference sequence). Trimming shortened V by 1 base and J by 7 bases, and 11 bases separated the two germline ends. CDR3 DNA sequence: TGTGCCAGCAGCTTGTCCGGACTAACTGGCTACACCTTC. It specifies CASSLSGLTGYTF.

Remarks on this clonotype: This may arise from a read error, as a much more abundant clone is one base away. CDR3 in amino acids: CASSQAGGRETRYF. DNA of the CDR3: TGTGCCAGCAGCCAAGCAGGGGGACGAGAGACCCGGTACTTC. The chain joins TRBV12-3 or TRBV12-4 to TRBJ2-5; 7 nucleotides align to TRBD1. This CDR3 has 14 residues.

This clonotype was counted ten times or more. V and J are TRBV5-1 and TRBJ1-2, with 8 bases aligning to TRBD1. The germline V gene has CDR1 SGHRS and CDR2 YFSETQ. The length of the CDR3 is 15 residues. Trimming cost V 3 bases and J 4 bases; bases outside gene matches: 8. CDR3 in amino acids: CASSYNGQGGYGYTF. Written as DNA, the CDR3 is TGCGCCAGCAGCTACAACGGACAGGGCGGCTATGGCTACACCTTC.

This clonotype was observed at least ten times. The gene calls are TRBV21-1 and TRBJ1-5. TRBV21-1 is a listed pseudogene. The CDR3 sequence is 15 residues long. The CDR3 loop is CASSKAGVGNQPQHF. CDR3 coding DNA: TGTGCCAGCAGCAAAGCTGGGGTGGGCAATCAGCCCCAGCATTTT.

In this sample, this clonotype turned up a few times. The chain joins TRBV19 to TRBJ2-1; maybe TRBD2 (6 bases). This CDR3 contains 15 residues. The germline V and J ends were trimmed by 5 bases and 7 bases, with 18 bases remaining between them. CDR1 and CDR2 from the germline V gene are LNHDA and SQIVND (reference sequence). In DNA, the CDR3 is TGTGCCAGTAGTTTACCCGGGAGTAAAAGTAATGAGCAGTTCTTC. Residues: CASSLPGSKSNEQFF.

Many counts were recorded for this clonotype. The CDR3 is CASSLGTSYEQYV. The CDR3 DNA is TGTGCCAGCAGCTTGGGGACTTCCTACGAGCAGTACGTC. This chain uses TRBV11-2 with TRBJ2-7, with D maybe TRBD2 (6 bases). Germline values: CDR1 SGHAT, CDR2 FQNNGV. CDR3 length equals 13 residues. With 3 bases removed from V and 1 base from J, the gap between germline ends came to 7 bases.

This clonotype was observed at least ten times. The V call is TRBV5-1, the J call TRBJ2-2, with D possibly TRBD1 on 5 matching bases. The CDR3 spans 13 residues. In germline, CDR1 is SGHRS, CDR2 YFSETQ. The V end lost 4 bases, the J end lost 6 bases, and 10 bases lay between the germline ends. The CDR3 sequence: CASSAQGAGELFF. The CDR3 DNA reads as TGCGCCAGCAGCGCCCAGGGCGCCGGGGAGCTGTTTTTT.

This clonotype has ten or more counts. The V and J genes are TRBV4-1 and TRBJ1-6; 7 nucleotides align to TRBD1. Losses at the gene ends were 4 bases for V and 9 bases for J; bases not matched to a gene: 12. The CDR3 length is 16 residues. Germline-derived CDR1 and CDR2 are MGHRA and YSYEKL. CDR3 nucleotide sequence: TGCGCCAGCAGCCCCATTAGGGACAGTACGGGTTCACCCCTCCACTTT. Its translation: CASSPIRDSTGSPLHF.

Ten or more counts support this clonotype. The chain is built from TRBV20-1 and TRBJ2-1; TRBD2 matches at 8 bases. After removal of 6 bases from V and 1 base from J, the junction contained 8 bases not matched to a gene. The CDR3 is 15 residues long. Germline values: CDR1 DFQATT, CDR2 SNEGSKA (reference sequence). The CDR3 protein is CSAAGSGISYNEQFF. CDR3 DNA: TGCAGTGCGGCCGGTAGCGGGATATCCTACAATGAGCAGTTCTTC.

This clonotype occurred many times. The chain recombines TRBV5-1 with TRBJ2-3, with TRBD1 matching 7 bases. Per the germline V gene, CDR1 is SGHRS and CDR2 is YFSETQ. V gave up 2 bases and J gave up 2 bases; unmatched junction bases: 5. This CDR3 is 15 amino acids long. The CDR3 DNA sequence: TGCGCCAGCAGCTTACAGGGGATTTACACAGATACGCAGTATTTT. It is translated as CASSLQGIYTDTQYF.

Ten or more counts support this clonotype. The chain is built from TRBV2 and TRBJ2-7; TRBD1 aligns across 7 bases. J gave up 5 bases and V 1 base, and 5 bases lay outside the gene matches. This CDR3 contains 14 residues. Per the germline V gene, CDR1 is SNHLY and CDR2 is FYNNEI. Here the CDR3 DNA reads TGTGCCAGCAGTGAAGAGGGGGCCGGGGACGAGCAGTACTTC. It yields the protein CASSEEGAGDEQYF.

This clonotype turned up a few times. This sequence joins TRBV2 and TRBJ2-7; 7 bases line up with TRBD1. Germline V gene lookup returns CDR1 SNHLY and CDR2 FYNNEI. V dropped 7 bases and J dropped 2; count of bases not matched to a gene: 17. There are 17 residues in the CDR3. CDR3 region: CASKSLPPHDRAYEQYV. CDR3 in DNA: TGTGCCAGCAAGTCCCTACCTCCCCACGACAGGGCCTACGAGCAGTACGTC.

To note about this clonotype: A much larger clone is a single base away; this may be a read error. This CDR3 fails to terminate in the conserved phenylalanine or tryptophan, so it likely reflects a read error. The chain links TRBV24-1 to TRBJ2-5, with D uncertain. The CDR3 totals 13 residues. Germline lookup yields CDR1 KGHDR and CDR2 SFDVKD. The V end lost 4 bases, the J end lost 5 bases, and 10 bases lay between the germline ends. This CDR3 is CATSDPVGETQYL. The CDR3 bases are TGTGCCACCAGTGACCCGGTAGGCGAGACCCAGTACTTA.